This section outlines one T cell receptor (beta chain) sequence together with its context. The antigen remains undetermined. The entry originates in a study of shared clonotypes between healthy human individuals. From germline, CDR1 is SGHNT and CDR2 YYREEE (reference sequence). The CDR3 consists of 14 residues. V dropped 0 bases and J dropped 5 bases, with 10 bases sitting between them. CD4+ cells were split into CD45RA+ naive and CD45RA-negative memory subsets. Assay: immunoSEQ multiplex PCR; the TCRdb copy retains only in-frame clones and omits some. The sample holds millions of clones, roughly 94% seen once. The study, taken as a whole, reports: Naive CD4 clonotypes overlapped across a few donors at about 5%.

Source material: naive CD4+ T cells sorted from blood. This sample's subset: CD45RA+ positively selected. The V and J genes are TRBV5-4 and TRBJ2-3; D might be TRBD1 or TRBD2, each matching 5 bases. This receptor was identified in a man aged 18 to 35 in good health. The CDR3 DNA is TGTGCCAGCAGCTTGGGTATTGGGGGAGATACGCAGTATTTT. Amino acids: CASSLGIGGDTQYF.